Below, 25 T cell receptor beta chains from the same sample are listed, as sequenced in a study of Graves' ophthalmopathy and Graves' hyperthyroidism. Amplifying from RNA transcripts, the study obtained TCR beta CDR3 regions. In the first round, RT-PCR was carried out with HTBI primers, and a multiplex PCR formed the second round. TCRdb re-analysed the multiplex PCR reads in MiXCR, keeping a single row per CDR3 protein. The sample gives 1 million to 1.3 million distinct CDR3 sequences, about 35% of which show up once; around 10% is in the top ten. Sequenced material: peripheral blood or thyroid tissue (not recorded which). The origin of the receptors is an adult man with Graves' hyperthyroidism.

At least ten counts were recorded for this clonotype. The chain links TRBV9 to TRBJ1-5; no definite D call. V was shortened by 0 bases and J by 0 bases, with 7 bases between the two germline ends. The CDR3 is 15 residues long. Germline V gene data show CDR1 as SGDLS and CDR2 as YYNGEE. In DNA, the CDR3 is TGTGCCAGCAGCGTAGACCATTCTAGCAATCAGCCCCAGCATTTT. Protein sequence: CASSVDHSSNQPQHF.

In its sample, this clonotype was seen many times. J is TRBJ1-2 and V is TRBV5-1; a possible D gene is TRBD1 (5 bases). The CDR3 sequence is 15 residues long. Germline CDR1 reads SGHRS; CDR2 reads YFSETQ. V dropped 0 bases and J dropped 5 bases, with 14 bases sitting between them. This CDR3 reads CASSLGRGSSYGYTF. CDR3 DNA: TGCGCCAGCAGCTTGGGTAGGGGCTCATCTTATGGCTACACCTTC.

As concerns this clonotype: Being one base from a much bigger clone, this may be a read error. This likely comes from a read error, as the CDR3 has no conserved phenylalanine or tryptophan at its end. V and J are TRBV12-3 or TRBV12-4 and TRBJ1-2; D perhaps matches TRBD1 (6 bases). This CDR3 spans 15 amino acids. With 7 bases removed from V and 8 bases from J, the gap between germline ends came to 23 bases. In DNA, the CDR3 is TGTGCCAGCACCCCCGGGGTAGGGGGACGGCGCGGCTACACCCTC. Its protein is CASTPGVGGRRGYTL.

In its sample, this clonotype was seen many times. This chain connects TRBV10-3 to TRBJ2-2; D ambiguous. Germline CDR1 ENHRY, CDR2 SYGVKD. The CDR3 has 16 residues. Trimming shortened V by 6 bases and J by 0 bases, and 14 bases separated the two germline ends. DNA of the CDR3: TGTGCCATCAGAAACCCTAAGGGATCGAACACCGGGGAGCTGTTTTTT. Translated, it gives CAIRNPKGSNTGELFF.

The chain couples TRBV4-1 to TRBJ2-5; possible D gene TRBD1, 6 bases. The end of the DNA fits TRBJ2-7 better, so the J call may be wrong. This CDR3 is 16 amino acids long. Germline values: CDR1 MGHRA, CDR2 YSYEKL. CDR3 in amino acids: CASSQVFEGERDEQYF. DNA of the CDR3: TGCGCCAGCAGCCAAGTATTCGAGGGGGAGAGGGACGAGCAGTACTTC.

The chain combines TRBV4-1 with TRBJ1-5; D is ambiguous. The germline V gene encodes CDR1 MGHRA and CDR2 YSYEKL. V lost 0 bases and J 1 base, leaving 13 bases between the germline ends. The CDR3 covers 17 residues. The chain's CDR3 is CASSQDAPGASNQPQHF. CDR3 in DNA: TGCGCCAGCAGCCAAGACGCGCCGGGAGCCAGCAATCAGCCCCAGCATTTT.

The chain combines TRBV4-2 with TRBJ1-5; D is ambiguous. This CDR3 region has 13 residues. V was shortened by 0 bases and J by 11 bases, with 11 bases between the two germline ends. Looked up from germline, CDR1 is LGHNA and CDR2 is YNFKEQ. CDR3 nucleotide sequence: TGTGCCAGCAGCCAAGATCGGGCGGGGTCCCAGCATTTT. Amino acid sequence: CASSQDRAGSQHF.

The V and J genes are TRBV2 and TRBJ1-2; D might be TRBD1 (5 bases). CDR1 SNHLY and CDR2 FYNNEI come from the germline V gene. The V end lost 1 base, the J end lost 7 bases, and 13 bases lay between the germline ends. This CDR3 has 14 amino acids. The CDR3 reads CASSEGSGGPGYTF. The CDR3 DNA follows: TGTGCCAGCAGTGAAGGCAGCGGGGGTCCTGGCTACACCTTC.

This clonotype has ten or more counts. In DNA, the CDR3 is TGCAGTGCTGGACGCGGGAGCTACCAAGAGACCCAGTACTTC. Encoded protein: CSAGRGSYQETQYF. This chain joins TRBV20-1 and TRBJ2-5, with TRBD2 matching 7 bases. Losses at the gene ends were 5 bases for V and 0 bases for J; bases not matched to a gene: 6. In germline, CDR1 is DFQATT, CDR2 SNEGSKA (reference sequence). This CDR3 contains 14 residues.

The genes are TRBV15 and TRBJ1-1; D perhaps matches TRBD1 (5 bases). Looked up from germline, CDR1 is LNHNV and CDR2 is YYDKDF (reference sequence). The CDR3 is made up of 14 amino acids. V was trimmed by 1 base and J by 1 base, leaving 7 bases between them. CDR3 protein: CATSRGTGNTEAFF. DNA of the CDR3: TGTGCCACCAGCAGAGGAACAGGGAACACTGAAGCTTTCTTT.

Worth noting for this clonotype: A read error is possible here, since a much larger clone lies one base away. The chain is built from TRBV7-7 and TRBJ1-4, with D uncertain. The V end lost 4 bases, the J end lost 2 bases, and 14 bases lay between the germline ends. The CDR3 sequence is 16 residues long. Looked up from germline, CDR1 is SSHAT and CDR2 is FNYEAQ (reference sequence). The CDR3, as DNA: TGTGCCAGCAGCTCAACCCGCGGGCACACTAATGAAAAACTGTTTTTT. Protein product: CASSSTRGHTNEKLFF. The complete variable domain, with remaining parts taken from reference TRBV7-7 and TRBJ1-4, reads GAGVSQSPRYKVTKRGQDVTLRCDPISSHATLYWYQQALGQGPEFLTYFNYEAQPDKSGLPSDRFSAERPEGSISTLTIQRTEQRDSAMYRCASSSTRGHTNEKLFFGSGTQLSVL.

This clonotype was counted ten times or more. The chain joins TRBV14 to TRBJ2-2, with 8 bases aligning to TRBD2. Trimming took 4 bases from V and 0 from J; bases not matched to a gene: 1. The V gene's germline CDR1 is SGHDN and CDR2 FVKESK. This CDR3 spans 15 amino acids. CDR3 amino acids: CASSLTSANTGELFF. As DNA, the CDR3 is TGTGCCAGCAGCCTGACTAGCGCGAACACCGGGGAGCTGTTTTTT.

This clonotype has at least ten counts. CDR3 protein: CASSFKSGLIPEAFF. The CDR3 nucleotides are TGTGCCAGTAGTTTCAAGTCAGGGCTTATCCCTGAAGCTTTCTTT. The chain has TRBV19 and TRBJ1-1; TRBD1 is a possible D gene (5 bases). V lost 5 bases to trimming and J lost 6 bases, with 19 bases between them. The germline CDR1 and CDR2 sequences are LNHDA and SQIVND (reference sequence). The CDR3 length is 15 residues.

This clonotype was recorded a few times. V gene TRBV15 combines with J gene TRBJ2-7; 8 bases line up with TRBD1. V lost 1 base and J lost 0; bases outside the gene matches: 8. CDR3 length: 17 residues. The germline V gene has CDR1 LNHNV and CDR2 YYDKDF (reference sequence). For the CDR3, the DNA is TGTGCCACCAGCAGAGCCACCGGGACAGGTAACTCCTACGAGCAGTACTTC. Amino acids: CATSRATGTGNSYEQYF.

Concerning this clonotype: Just one base apart from a much larger clone, this may be a read error. The chain uses TRBV7-3 and TRBJ1-4, with D tentatively TRBD1 (5 bases). The CDR3 consists of 15 residues. Germline-derived CDR1 and CDR2 are SGHTA and FQGTGA. As DNA, the CDR3 is TGTGCCAGCAGCCCACCGACAGTTGGTAATGGAAAACTGTTTTTT. Residues: CASSPPTVGNGKLFF.

This clonotype was seen ten or more times. The chain links TRBV24-1 to TRBJ1-1; D is undetermined. This CDR3 spans 13 amino acids. Germline V CDR1 and CDR2: KGHDR, SFDVKD. Trimming stripped 5 bases from V and 2 bases from J, with 8 bases between. The CDR3 spells CATSVAGNTEAFF. CDR3 nucleotide sequence: TGTGCCACCAGTGTGGCGGGAAACACTGAAGCTTTCTTT.

The rearrangement joins TRBV19 to TRBJ1-5, with 9 positions matching TRBD1. V trimming: 6 bases; J trimming: 6 bases; junction bases outside the gene matches: 6. CDR1 is LNHDA, CDR2 SQIVND, per germline (reference sequence). The CDR3 loop spans 14 amino acids. DNA for the CDR3: TGTGCCAGTAGGTTACAGGGGGCCGTTCAGCCCCAGCATTTT. It codes for CASRLQGAVQPQHF.

There are a few counts of this clonotype. The rearrangement links TRBV5-4 to TRBJ2-7; D uncertain. Germline values: CDR1 SGHNT, CDR2 YYREEE (reference sequence). V was pared by 4 bases and J by 3 bases, with 11 bases between. The CDR3 has 13 amino acids. Here the CDR3 DNA reads TGTGCCAGCAGCCAGGTACCAGTCTACGAGCAGTACTTC. This codes for CASSQVPVYEQYF.

To note about this clonotype: One base away lies a much larger clone, so this may be a sequencing read error. The chain is built from TRBV7-2 and TRBJ1-1, with D hard to call. This CDR3 has 16 amino acids. V was clipped by 4 bases and J by 4 bases, with 19 bases between them. Looked up from germline, CDR1 is SGHTA and CDR2 is FQGNSA. The CDR3 DNA is TGTGCCAGCAGCTCCCAGACTTCCCGGCGGGGCACTGAAGCTTTCTTT. Translating it yields CASSSQTSRRGTEAFF.

The chain combines TRBV4-3 with TRBJ1-2; D possibly corresponds to TRBD1 (5 bases). V lost 4 bases to trimming and J lost 4 bases, with 19 bases between them. Germline V gene data show CDR1 as LGHNA and CDR2 as YSLEER. This CDR3 region has 16 residues. CDR3 in DNA: TGCGCCAGCAGCCCGCGGGCCTTAGGGGATTCCTATGGCTACACCTTC. Protein sequence: CASSPRALGDSYGYTF.

This clonotype was seen ten or more times. The J gene is TRBJ2-7, the V gene TRBV7-2; 10 positions agree with TRBD1. Germline V CDR1 and CDR2: SGHTA, FQGNSA. This CDR3 spans 15 amino acids. V was pared by 5 bases and J by 5 bases, with 9 bases of the junction left unmatched. This CDR3 reads CASSPGTGVNHEQYF. The CDR3 DNA is TGTGCCAGCAGCCCTGGGACAGGGGTTAACCACGAGCAGTACTTC.

This clonotype was picked up a small number of times. The chain uses TRBV27 and TRBJ1-1; 12 bases match TRBD1. Per germline, CDR1 MNHEY and CDR2 SMNVEV (reference sequence). J gave up 6 bases and V 5 bases, and 4 bases lay outside the gene matches. The CDR3 has 14 amino acids. CDR3: CASSMGQGAAEAFF. The CDR3 DNA reads TGTGCCAGCAGTATGGGACAGGGGGCAGCTGAAGCTTTCTTT.

This chain joins TRBV25-1 and TRBJ1-1, with TRBD1 as a possible D gene (5 bases). This CDR3 contains 15 residues. V gave up 5 bases and J gave up 2 bases, with 15 bases separating them. Germline V gene lookup returns CDR1 MGHDK and CDR2 SYGVNS. The CDR3 DNA is TGTGCCAGCAGTTTATCAACGAGGGGTAACACTGAAGCTTTCTTT. The encoded protein is CASSLSTRGNTEAFF.

The J gene is TRBJ2-5, the V gene TRBV13, with D hard to call. The CDR3 covers 14 residues. The V end was cut by 10 bases, the J end by 3 bases, with 18 bases between. Germline CDR1 PRHDT, CDR2 FYEKMQ (reference sequence). Here the CDR3 DNA reads TGTGCCAACAAAGGGAAAATAAAAAAAGAGACCCAGTACTTC. This encodes CANKGKIKKETQYF.

This clonotype was observed at least ten times. A read error may explain this, as a much larger clone is one base away. The chain combines TRBV7-7 with TRBJ2-7, with D tentatively TRBD1 or TRBD2 (5 bases each). CDR3 length: 14 amino acids. Germline CDR1 and CDR2: SSHAT and FNYEAQ (reference sequence). Trimming shortened V by 3 bases and J by 2 bases, and 11 bases separated the two germline ends. CDR3 sequence reads: CASSLGDGAYEQYF. The CDR3 region has the DNA TGTGCCAGCAGCTTGGGGGACGGGGCCTACGAGCAGTACTTC.